The 18 T cell receptor beta chains presented below share a single source sample, sequenced in a study of cytomegalovirus exposure and HLA in healthy donors. The PCR had 60 Vbeta and 13 Jbeta primers. The protocol was immunoSEQ multiplex PCR, while the TCRdb copy is restricted to in-frame clones and leaves out a portion. This table has some 100,000 clones, about four fifths appearing once. Source material: PBMCs. The receptors originated from a female donor in good health and CMV-seropositive.

The chain employs TRBV7-9 and TRBJ2-7; TRBD1 matches 9 bases. Trimming removed 4 bases from V and 6 bases from J; junction bases left unmatched: 7. Germline-derived CDR1 and CDR2 are SEHNR and FQNEAQ (reference sequence). The CDR3 is made up of 14 amino acids. The CDR3: CASSWGQGAAEQYF. In nucleotides, the CDR3 is TGTGCCAGCAGCTGGGGACAGGGTGCAGCCGAGCAGTACTTC.

V usage is TRBV6-1 and J usage is TRBJ1-4; 7 bases match TRBD1. The CDR3 has 15 residues. Germline-derived CDR1 and CDR2 are MNHNS and SASEGT. J lost 0 bases, V lost 10 bases, and 8 bases had no gene match. The CDR3 reads CATRGAGATNEKLFF. DNA for the CDR3: TGTGCCACCAGGGGGGCCGGAGCAACTAATGAAAAACTGTTTTTT.

This chain uses TRBV5-1 with TRBJ2-1, with D unclear. Trimming took 2 bases from V and 5 from J, leaving 11 bases between them. Germline V gives CDR1 SGHRS, CDR2 YFSETQ. This CDR3 has 14 residues. CDR3 loop: CASSLRGHDNEQFF. The CDR3 nucleotides read TGCGCCAGCAGCTTACGAGGCCATGACAATGAGCAGTTCTTC. Full variable domain (rest looked up from reference TRBV5-1 and TRBJ2-1): KAGVTQTPRYLIKTRGQQVTLSCSPISGHRSVSWYQQTPGQGLQFLFEYFSETQRNKGNFPGRFSGRQFSNSRSEMNVSTLELGDSALYLCASSLRGHDNEQFFGPGTRLTVL.

The chain has TRBV28 and TRBJ1-4; TRBD1 is a possible D gene (6 bases). The CDR3 runs 12 residues. Trimming cost V 9 bases and J 14 bases, with 19 bases left between them. Looked up from germline, CDR1 is MDHEN and CDR2 is SYDVKM. The DNA of the CDR3 is TGTGCCAGTGGGAAACACGGGGGGCTTCTGTTTTTT. Protein sequence: CASGKHGGLLFF.

This clone was counted a few times. This rearrangement joins TRBV28 to TRBJ2-3, with 9 bases fitting TRBD1. The length of the CDR3 is 18 residues. V gave up 5 bases and J gave up 0 bases; unmatched junction bases: 12. Looked up from germline, CDR1 is MDHEN and CDR2 is SYDVKM. This CDR3 is CASSPGTGRIFSTDTQYF. The CDR3 DNA follows: TGTGCCAGCAGTCCCGGGACAGGGAGGATCTTTAGCACAGATACGCAGTATTTT.

This clone was recorded a few times. V usage is TRBV19 and J usage is TRBJ2-3; D uncertain. Trimming shortened V by 3 bases and J by 0 bases, and 7 bases separated the two germline ends. CDR1 is LNHDA, CDR2 SQIVND, per germline (reference sequence). The CDR3 totals 14 residues. CDR3 DNA: TGTGCCAGTAGTATTGACACCAGCACAGATACGCAGTATTTT. Protein sequence: CASSIDTSTDTQYF.

The chain uses TRBV25-1 and TRBJ1-2; TRBD1 matches at 8 bases. The CDR3 extends over 12 amino acids. J gave up 7 bases and V 6 bases, and 4 bases lay outside the gene matches. The V gene's germline CDR1 is MGHDK and CDR2 SYGVNS. The CDR3 loop reads CASSTGGPGYTF. The CDR3 nucleotides read TGTGCCAGCAGCACAGGGGGTCCTGGCTACACCTTC.

This chain joins TRBV5-8 and TRBJ1-2, with a possible D match to TRBD1 (6 bases). The V gene's germline CDR1 is SGHTS and CDR2 YDEGEE. V was cut by 1 base and J by 0 bases, with 13 bases left in between. The CDR3 is 16 amino acids. CDR3 in DNA: TGTGCCAGCAGCTTGAACAGGGCCTTAGCTAACTATGGCTACACCTTC. This codes for CASSLNRALANYGYTF.

The chain joins TRBV7-2 to TRBJ2-5, with D perhaps TRBD1 (6 bases). TRBJ2-7 explains the end of the DNA better; the J call may be wrong. Per the germline V gene, CDR1 is SGHTA and CDR2 is FQGNSA. The CDR3 runs 15 residues. CDR3 sequence reads: CASTQGPTPSYEQYF. In nucleotides, the CDR3 is TGTGCCAGCACCCAGGGGCCCACCCCCTCCTACGAGCAGTACTTC.

This clone was picked up a small number of times. This chain links TRBV28 with TRBJ2-1; maybe TRBD2 (6 bases). V was trimmed by 5 bases and J by 6 bases, leaving 14 bases between them. Germline V gives CDR1 MDHEN, CDR2 SYDVKM. The CDR3 is 14 amino acids. DNA of the CDR3: TGTGCCAGCAGTATACACGGGAGTAGCAATGAGCAGTTCTTC. Translation gives CASSIHGSSNEQFF.

J is TRBJ2-3 and V is TRBV30; no firm D call. The ends were cut back, 0 bases at V and 1 base at J, with 14 bases in the middle. The germline CDR1 and CDR2 sequences are GTSNPN and SVGIG (reference sequence). This CDR3 is built from 16 residues. Here the CDR3 reads CAWSVLLPGGTDTQYF. The CDR3 DNA reads as TGTGCCTGGAGTGTACTACTCCCCGGCGGCACAGATACGCAGTATTTT.

The V gene is TRBV11-2, the J gene TRBJ2-7; D not certain. V was clipped by 3 bases and J by 7 bases, with 16 bases between them. CDR3 size: 14 residues. Looked up from germline, CDR1 is SGHAT and CDR2 is FQNNGV. For the CDR3, the DNA is TGTGCCAGCAGCTTCGGCCTACCGAGGAAGGAGCAGTACTTC. Amino acids: CASSFGLPRKEQYF.

The chain combines TRBV5-1 with TRBJ2-7, with 8 positions matching TRBD1. J lost 5 bases, V lost 4 bases, and 8 bases had no gene match. This CDR3 is built from 14 residues. Germline values: CDR1 SGHRS, CDR2 YFSETQ. The CDR3 loop is CASSRDRTSDEQYF. Here the CDR3 DNA reads TGCGCCAGCAGCAGGGACAGGACCTCTGACGAGCAGTACTTC.

This clone was picked up one time. The gene calls are TRBV2 and TRBJ2-2, with a weak D call TRBD2 (6 bases). CDR1 SNHLY and CDR2 FYNNEI come from the germline V gene. V was clipped by 8 bases and J by 2 bases, with 9 bases between them. This CDR3 is 13 amino acids long. CDR3 loop: CASRDSNTGELFF. CDR3 sequence (DNA): TGTGCCAGCCGGGACTCTAACACCGGGGAGCTGTTTTTT.

V usage is TRBV4-1 and J usage is TRBJ2-1; 7 nucleotides align to TRBD2. CDR1 and CDR2 (germline): MGHRA, YSYEKL. This CDR3 is built from 15 residues. The V segment lost 3 bases and the J segment 2 bases; nucleotides outside the gene matches: 4. CDR3: CASSHPSGAYNEQFF. The CDR3 bases are TGCGCCAGCAGCCATCCTAGCGGAGCCTACAATGAGCAGTTCTTC.

The chain combines TRBV5-4 with TRBJ1-1; tentatively, D is TRBD1 (6 bases). Germline loops: CDR1 SGHNT, CDR2 YYREEE (reference sequence). Trimming pared 4 bases from V and 1 base from J, leaving 14 bases between. This CDR3 has 15 residues. The CDR3 sequence is CASSRPGTPNTEAFF. The CDR3 DNA follows: TGTGCCAGCAGCCGACCCGGGACACCGAACACTGAAGCTTTCTTT.

CDR3 coding DNA: TGCGCCAGCAGCTTGGACGCGGGGCAGCCCCAGCATTTT. Its protein product is CASSLDAGQPQHF. This chain connects TRBV5-1 to TRBJ1-5; no firm D call. The CDR3 loop spans 13 amino acids. V lost 0 bases and J lost 7, with 8 bases in between. CDR1 is SGHRS, CDR2 YFSETQ, per germline.

The rearrangement uses TRBV4-1 and TRBJ2-7; D remains unclear. CDR3 length: 15 residues. Trimming shortened V by 0 bases and J by 0 bases, and 9 bases separated the two germline ends. Germline-derived CDR1 and CDR2 are MGHRA and YSYEKL. This chain's CDR3 is CASSQDSDSSYEQYF. CDR3 DNA sequence: TGCGCCAGCAGCCAAGATTCCGATAGCTCCTACGAGCAGTACTTC.